The 13 T cell receptor beta chains reported below all come from one sample, sequenced in a study of STAT5B mutations in CD4+ large granular lymphocyte leukemia. Produced via immunoSEQ multiplex PCR; TCRdb's table is partial and in-frame only. This sample has fewer than 50,000 clones, with 65% to 85% found just once. Sequenced input: CD4+ T cells from blood buffy coats. The source of these receptors is a human donor in good health.

The chain links TRBV6-6 to TRBJ1-1; D gene uncertain. Trimming pared 7 bases from V and 1 base from J, leaving 4 bases between. Per germline, CDR1 MNHNY and CDR2 SVGAGI (reference sequence). This CDR3 region has 11 residues. CDR3 nucleotide sequence: TGTGCCAGCAAAGGGAACACTGAAGCTTTCTTT. Amino acids: CASKGNTEAFF.

About this clone itself: The junction differs from germline at one of its ends, possibly a read error. CDR3 sequence: CASSQEGPGRGIF. In DNA, the CDR3 is TGCGCCAGCAGCCAAGAGGGCCCCGGGAGGGGGATCTTC. V usage is TRBV4-1 and J usage is TRBJ2-1, with 8 bases identical to TRBD2. The CDR3 has 13 residues. Germline V gives CDR1 MGHRA, CDR2 YSYEKL.

The gene calls are TRBV6-5 and TRBJ1-1; D gene uncertain. The CDR3 consists of 13 residues. The V gene's germline CDR1 is MNHEY and CDR2 SVGAGI. Trimming removed 5 bases from V and 1 base from J, with 8 bases in between. For the CDR3, the DNA is TGTGCCAGCAGTGAGGAGAGGAACACTGAAGCTTTCTTT. Translating it yields CASSEERNTEAFF.

The rearrangement joins TRBV9 to TRBJ1-1; D is possibly TRBD1 (6 bases). Per germline, CDR1 SGDLS and CDR2 YYNGEE. V was pared by 4 bases and J by 1 base, with 11 bases between. The CDR3 loop spans 14 amino acids. CDR3 DNA: TGTGCCAGCAGCCCCAGGGGCCGGAACACTGAAGCTTTCTTT. Protein: CASSPRGRNTEAFF.

This clone was observed a single time. This chain connects TRBV2 to TRBJ1-6; D is ambiguous. The CDR3 sequence is 16 residues long. Per germline, CDR1 SNHLY and CDR2 FYNNEI. Trimming removed 3 bases at V and 3 bases at J, with 12 bases between. The CDR3 protein is CASSDAPRNYNSPLHF. The CDR3 nucleotides are TGTGCCAGCAGTGACGCGCCCAGGAACTATAATTCACCCCTCCACTTT.

The genes are TRBV5-6 and TRBJ2-1; 11 bases map to TRBD2. The trim removed 2 bases at V and 4 bases at J, leaving 8 bases unmatched. This CDR3 region has 17 residues. Germline V gene lookup returns CDR1 SGHDT and CDR2 YYEEEE. The CDR3 DNA is TGTGCCAGCAGCTTCCCCTCCCTAGCGGGGGGTTACAATGAGCAGTTCTTC. Encoded protein: CASSFPSLAGGYNEQFF.

This chain links TRBV6-5 with TRBJ2-5; 10 nucleotides match TRBD1. Trimming took 6 bases from V and 6 from J; bases not matched to a gene: 7. CDR3 size: 14 residues. CDR1 and CDR2 (germline): MNHEY, SVGAGI. DNA for the CDR3: TGTGCCAGCAGCTACCGGGACAGGGGTCAGACCCAGTACTTC. Translated: CASSYRDRGQTQYF.

This rearrangement joins TRBV6-5 to TRBJ1-1; D unresolved. Trimming pared 0 bases from V and 0 bases from J, leaving 8 bases between. This CDR3 is 15 amino acids long. Germline V gene data show CDR1 as MNHEY and CDR2 as SVGAGI. The CDR3 DNA is TGTGCCAGCAGTTACTCTACCTACTTGAACACTGAAGCTTTCTTT. It specifies CASSYSTYLNTEAFF.

The V gene is TRBV9, the J gene TRBJ1-6; 7 bases match TRBD1. Germline trimming cut 2 bases from V and 11 bases from J; bases unmatched to any gene: 7. The CDR3 contains 14 residues. Germline V gives CDR1 SGDLS, CDR2 YYNGEE. The CDR3 DNA is TGTGCCAGCAGCGTGGGGACAGTGAATCCACCCCTCCACTTT. It encodes CASSVGTVNPPLHF.

V is TRBV18 and J is TRBJ2-1, with 11 bases identical to TRBD2. This CDR3 has 15 amino acids. Germline CDR1 reads KGHSH; CDR2 reads LQKENI. Trimming at V came to 3 bases and at J to 5 bases, leaving 3 bases not matched to a gene. The CDR3 reads CASSPSSGRDNEQFF. In nucleotides, the CDR3 is TGTGCCAGCTCACCGAGTAGCGGGAGGGACAATGAGCAGTTCTTC.

The chain recombines TRBV6-5 with TRBJ1-4; a possible D gene is TRBD1 (5 bases). The V end was cut by 2 bases, the J end by 8 bases, with 15 bases between. Germline assignment: CDR1 MNHEY and CDR2 SVGAGI. This CDR3 comprises 15 residues. The CDR3 is CASSYHSGREEKLFF. Written as DNA, the CDR3 is TGTGCCAGCAGTTACCACTCAGGCAGGGAAGAAAAACTGTTTTTT.

This chain links TRBV5-1 with TRBJ2-5, with 15 bases matching TRBD2. CDR1 and CDR2 from the germline V gene are SGHRS and YFSETQ. CDR3 length: 16 residues. J gave up 5 bases and V 0 bases, and 2 bases lay outside the gene matches. As DNA, the CDR3 is TGCGCCAGCAGCTTGGGGACTAGCGGGGGGGTCGAGACCCAGTACTTC. Its translation: CASSLGTSGGVETQYF.

This chain uses TRBV11-2 with TRBJ1-1; 7 nucleotides align to TRBD1. V gave up 5 bases and J gave up 4 bases; unmatched junction bases: 7. CDR3 size: 14 residues. The germline gives CDR1 SGHAT, CDR2 FQNNGV. For the CDR3, the DNA is TGTGCCAGCAGCATAGGACAGGTCGGCACTGAAGCTTTCTTT. Its protein product is CASSIGQVGTEAFF.